The 6 T cell receptor beta chains presented below share a single source sample, sequenced in a study of T-cell memory formation after mild COVID-19. TCRdb called the 5' RACE reads again in MiXCR, with one record for every CDR3 protein. The sample lists approximately 210,000 distinct CDR3 sequences, around 20% occurring once. Sequencing used PBMCs or a T cell subset sorted from them (not recorded which). Source of these receptors: an adult woman who had mild COVID-19 (a few samples of this study predate the infection). Cell type and time point are not known.

The gene calls are TRBV6-5 and TRBJ1-5; weak D call: TRBD1 (6 bases). V was trimmed by 6 bases and J by 0 bases, leaving 12 bases between them. CDR1 and CDR2 (germline): MNHEY, SVGAGI. This CDR3 has 15 amino acids. CDR3 sequence: CASRRDKNSNQPQHF. In nucleotides, the CDR3 is TGTGCCAGCAGGCGGGACAAAAATAGCAATCAGCCCCAGCATTTT.

The chain recombines TRBV5-1 with TRBJ2-5; D uncertain. Germline V gene sequence: CDR1 SGHRS, CDR2 YFSETQ. The CDR3 sequence is 13 residues long. V was clipped by 2 bases and J by 3 bases, with 8 bases between them. The CDR3 spells CASSFNHKETQYF. The CDR3 DNA follows: TGCGCCAGCAGCTTTAACCACAAAGAGACCCAGTACTTC.

This chain connects TRBV6-1 to TRBJ1-3; perhaps TRBD1 as D (5 bases). The ends were cut back, 6 bases at V and 3 bases at J, with 9 bases in the middle. Germline V gives CDR1 MNHNS, CDR2 SASEGT. The CDR3 runs 13 residues. This chain's CDR3 is CASRGPGGNTIYF. DNA of the CDR3: TGTGCCAGCAGGGGACCGGGTGGAAACACCATATATTTT.

This chain joins TRBV7-3 and TRBJ2-3; tentative D call: TRBD2 (5 bases). Deletions cut 5 bases from V and 1 base from J, with 10 bases between. Germline assignment: CDR1 SGHTA and CDR2 FQGTGA. The CDR3 loop spans 14 amino acids. The CDR3 DNA follows: TGTGCCAGCAGCCCCGTGGGAGGCACAGATACGCAGTATTTT. Its protein is CASSPVGGTDTQYF. The entire variable domain, with the rest obtained from reference TRBV7-3 and TRBJ2-3, is as follows: GAGVSQTPSNKVTEKGKYVELRCDPISGHTALYWYRQSLGQGPEFLIYFQGTGAADDSGLPNDRFFAVRPEGSVSTLKIQRTERGDSAVYLCASSPVGGTDTQYFGPGTRLTVL.

This clonotype is a singleton in its sample. V gene TRBV20-1 combines with J gene TRBJ1-1; possibly TRBD1 for D (5 bases). The V end was cut by 6 bases, the J end by 0 bases, with 14 bases between. The CDR3 extends over 14 amino acids. Germline CDR1 DFQATT, CDR2 SNEGSKA (reference sequence). The CDR3 DNA reads as TGCAGTGCCGAGAACGGGGGAATGAACACTGAAGCTTTCTTT. It encodes CSAENGGMNTEAFF.

This clonotype was observed many times. The CDR3 reads CASTLGSAGGQETQYF. DNA for the CDR3: TGTGCCAGCACCCTCGGATCAGCGGGCGGCCAAGAGACCCAGTACTTC. The chain has TRBV12-3 or TRBV12-4 and TRBJ2-5; D perhaps matches TRBD2 (6 bases). The CDR3 runs to 16 residues. Trimming stripped 7 bases from V and 1 base from J, with 19 bases between.